This T cell receptor beta chain comes out of a study of blood T cell repertoires in COVID-19. Study context: The samples span acute and convalescent COVID-19 from the United States, Italy and Spain. PBMCs, B-cell-depleted T cells, or T cells were the source of the cDNA or gDNA that made up the material.

Study processing details: Cell counts per sample came from amplifying reference gene primers. Assay used: immunoSEQ multiplex PCR; TCRdb lists only in-frame clones, some missing. For V, J and clone size, that table is used; D and trimming come from the DNA. The sample records 130,000 to 150,000 clones, under 90% being singletons. V lost 3 bases to trimming and J lost 10 bases, with 14 bases between them. The CDR3 contains 14 residues. In germline, CDR1 is SGHRS, CDR2 YFSETQ. The sample comprised peripheral blood. The TCR sequence derives from a human donor in a cohort sampled during active COVID-19. This rearrangement joins TRBV5-1 to TRBJ1-6, with D possibly matching TRBD1 (6 bases). CDR3 bases: TGCGCCAGCAGCTCCGACAGGACTTCATCACCCCTCCACTTT. This translates into CASSSDRTSSPLHF. The variable domain in full, with the rest retrieved from reference TRBV5-1 and TRBJ1-6, is KAGVTQTPRYLIKTRGQQVTLSCSPISGHRSVSWYQQTPGQGLQFLFEYFSETQRNKGNFPGRFSGRQFSNSRSEMNVSTLELGDSALYLCASSSDRTSSPLHFGNGTRLTVT.